The 16 T cell receptor beta chains below were found in one sample sequenced in a study of T cell responses to AZD1222 COVID-19 vaccine. The method was immunoSEQ multiplex PCR; TCRdb's version includes in-frame clones alone and lacks a portion of them. The sample lists 100,000 to 110,000 clones; around nine tenths were seen once. Sequencing used peripheral blood, obtained on day 0 of AZD1222 vaccination. Source of these receptors: an adult in good health.

This clone was observed a few times. V gene TRBV10-3 combines with J gene TRBJ1-4; 8 bases map to TRBD1. V shed 6 bases and J 8 bases; nucleotides not matched to a gene: 8. The CDR3 runs to 14 residues. Germline V gene sequence: CDR1 ENHRY, CDR2 SYGVKD. The CDR3 DNA is TGTGCCATCAGGAAGGACAGGGCTGAGGAAAAACTGTTTTTT. This translates into CAIRKDRAEEKLFF.

The rearrangement uses TRBV19 and TRBJ1-2; D call uncertain. This CDR3 region has 14 residues. V lost 5 bases to trimming and J lost 6 bases, with 16 bases between them. Germline lookup yields CDR1 LNHDA and CDR2 SQIVND (reference sequence). CDR3 DNA: TGTGCCAGTAGTCCCCCCGGGCCGTACCATGGCTACACCTTC. This sequence encodes CASSPPGPYHGYTF.

This chain joins TRBV7-2 and TRBJ1-1, with 9 bases aligning to TRBD1. The CDR3 runs 13 residues. Per the germline V gene, CDR1 is SGHTA and CDR2 is FQGNSA. V lost 4 bases to trimming and J lost 8 bases; unmatched junction nucleotides: 5. In DNA, the CDR3 is TGTGCCAGCAGCTCCAACAGGGGGCGAGAAGCTTTCTTT. It encodes CASSSNRGREAFF. Full variable domain (rest looked up from reference TRBV7-2 and TRBJ1-1): GAGVSQSPSNKVTEKGKDVELRCDPISGHTALYWYRQSLGQGLEFLIYFQGNSAPDKSGLPSDRFSAERTGGSVSTLTIQRTQQEDSAVYLCASSSNRGREAFFGQGTRLTVV.

V is TRBV29-1 and J is TRBJ1-5; TRBD1 agrees at 8 bases. Germline values: CDR1 SQVTM, CDR2 ANQGSEA. With 6 bases clipped from V and 7 bases from J, the junction kept 14 bases outside the gene matches. The CDR3 runs 15 residues. Written as DNA, the CDR3 is TGCAGCGTAGCAATACAGGGGGGAAACGACCAGCCCCAGCATTTT. Its translation: CSVAIQGGNDQPQHF.

The V gene is TRBV19, the J gene TRBJ1-2; D is unclear. The germline V and J ends were trimmed by 1 base and 7 bases, with 10 bases remaining between them. This CDR3 is built from 13 residues. CDR1 LNHDA and CDR2 SQIVND come from the germline V gene (reference sequence). The CDR3 bases are TGTGCCAGTAGTATAGGGGTTTATGGTGGCTACACCTTC. It is translated as CASSIGVYGGYTF.

This chain joins TRBV19 and TRBJ1-4; unclear D gene. Per the germline V gene, CDR1 is LNHDA and CDR2 is SQIVND (reference sequence). Trimming took off 3 bases at V and 0 bases at J, with 14 bases between the two ends. This CDR3 has 17 amino acids. The CDR3 bases are TGTGCCAGTAGTATCCTTCCCAGCATGACAACTAATGAAAAACTGTTTTTT. It translates to CASSILPSMTTNEKLFF. Full variable domain (missing parts from reference TRBV19 and TRBJ1-4): DGGITQSPKYLFRKEGQNVTLSCEQNLNHDAMYWYRQDPGQGLRLIYYSQIVNDFQKGDIAEGYSVSREKKESFPLTVTSAQKNPTAFYLCASSILPSMTTNEKLFFGSGTQLSVL.

This chain joins TRBV21-1 and TRBJ1-2. TRBV21-1 constitutes a pseudogene. The CDR3 has 13 amino acids. CDR3 in amino acids: CASSPPFGDGYTF. The DNA for the CDR3 is TGTGCCAGCAGCCCCCCTTTCGGAGATGGCTACACCTTC.

The chain has TRBV10-2 and TRBJ2-7; 10 bases are shared with TRBD1. Looked up from germline, CDR1 is WSHSY and CDR2 is SAAADI. V was clipped by 6 bases and J by 2 bases; unmatched bases: 4. CDR3 length: 14 residues. CDR3 DNA: TGCGCCAGCAGGGGACAGGGGAGTCCCTACGAGCAGTACTTC. Protein sequence: CASRGQGSPYEQYF.

The V gene is TRBV7-2, the J gene TRBJ1-1, with D uncertain. V dropped 7 bases and J dropped 3 bases, with 12 bases sitting between them. The CDR3 is made up of 13 amino acids. Germline assignment: CDR1 SGHTA and CDR2 FQGNSA. Written as DNA, the CDR3 is TGTGCCAGCAAAAAAGGCCGTCACACTGAAGCTTTCTTT. This encodes CASKKGRHTEAFF.

V usage is TRBV29-1 and J usage is TRBJ2-3; TRBD2 matches at 10 bases. There are 16 residues in the CDR3. Trimming cost V 6 bases and J 4 bases; bases outside gene matches: 13. Germline V gene data show CDR1 as SQVTM and CDR2 as ANQGSEA. The CDR3 DNA reads TGCAGCGTCGCCCCATTAGCGGGAGGTATGGCAGATACGCAGTATTTT. Protein product: CSVAPLAGGMADTQYF.

The chain joins TRBV7-9 to TRBJ2-1, with D possibly being TRBD2 (6 bases). CDR1 and CDR2 (germline): SEHNR, FQNEAQ (reference sequence). There are 17 residues in the CDR3. Trimming left V 7 bases short and J 0 bases short, with 19 bases between. The CDR3 spells CASITLGGVDSYNEQFF. In DNA form, the CDR3 reads TGTGCCAGCATCACTCTGGGGGGAGTTGACTCCTACAATGAGCAGTTCTTC.

In this sample, this clone turned up a few times. The chain combines TRBV7-2 with TRBJ2-5, with D unresolved. The germline CDR1 and CDR2 sequences are SGHTA and FQGNSA. The CDR3 is 15 residues long. V was pared by 5 bases and J by 1 base, with 14 bases between. The CDR3 sequence is CASSQPVGPQETQYF. Written as DNA, the CDR3 is TGTGCCAGCAGCCAACCGGTCGGCCCCCAAGAGACCCAGTACTTC.

The chain couples TRBV12-5 to TRBJ2-2; D gene ambiguous. The CDR3 has 12 residues. Trimming took off 6 bases at V and 3 bases at J, with 5 bases between the two ends. Germline CDR1 reads LGHNT; CDR2 reads FRNRAP. The CDR3 DNA is TGTGCTAGTGGGGGATACACCGGGGAGCTGTTTTTT. Its translation is CASGGYTGELFF.

The chain couples TRBV18 to TRBJ2-2; D is undetermined. Germline V gene data show CDR1 as KGHSH and CDR2 as LQKENI. Trimming stripped 3 bases from V and 0 bases from J, with 8 bases between. This CDR3 is 15 amino acids long. CDR3 nucleotide sequence: TGTGCCAGCTCACCTACAGCCACGAACACCGGGGAGCTGTTTTTT. The encoded protein is CASSPTATNTGELFF.

The rearrangement uses TRBV7-8 and TRBJ1-1; D might be TRBD1 (6 bases). Germline V gene data show CDR1 as SGHVS and CDR2 as FQNEAQ. V lost 3 bases, J lost 7 bases, and 15 bases lay in between. The CDR3 extends over 14 amino acids. The CDR3, as DNA: TGTGCCAGCAGCTTTAAGGTCGAGGGGGTTGAAGCTTTCTTT. Protein: CASSFKVEGVEAFF.

The gene calls are TRBV6-2 or TRBV6-3 and TRBJ1-5; 7 bases fit TRBD1. Per germline, CDR1 MNHEY and CDR2 SVGEGT. CDR3 size: 13 residues. J gave up 9 bases and V 5 bases, and 7 bases lay outside the gene matches. CDR3 in amino acids: CASSPGQDLPQHF. CDR3 DNA: TGTGCCAGCAGTCCCGGACAGGACCTGCCCCAGCATTTT.